This T cell receptor (beta chain) is drawn from a study of shared clonotypes between healthy human individuals. Germline V gene lookup returns CDR1 MGHDK and CDR2 SYGVNS. Deletions cut 9 bases from V and 10 bases from J, with 13 bases between. The CDR3 runs to 11 residues. The assay was immunoSEQ multiplex PCR, and TCRdb's table has in-frame clones only and misses some. This sample yields more than 1.2 million clones, of which approximately 98.5% are seen a single time; 0.36% belongs to the top ten. This chain joins TRBV25-1 and TRBJ2-1; D may be TRBD1 (6 bases). The sequence derives from a man aged 25-45 years in good health. The material sequenced was naive CD4+ T cells sorted from blood. This sample's subset: CD45RA+ positively selected. CDR3 DNA: TGTGCCAGTTCCACAGGGTACGAGCAGTTCTTC. It codes for CASSTGYEQFF.